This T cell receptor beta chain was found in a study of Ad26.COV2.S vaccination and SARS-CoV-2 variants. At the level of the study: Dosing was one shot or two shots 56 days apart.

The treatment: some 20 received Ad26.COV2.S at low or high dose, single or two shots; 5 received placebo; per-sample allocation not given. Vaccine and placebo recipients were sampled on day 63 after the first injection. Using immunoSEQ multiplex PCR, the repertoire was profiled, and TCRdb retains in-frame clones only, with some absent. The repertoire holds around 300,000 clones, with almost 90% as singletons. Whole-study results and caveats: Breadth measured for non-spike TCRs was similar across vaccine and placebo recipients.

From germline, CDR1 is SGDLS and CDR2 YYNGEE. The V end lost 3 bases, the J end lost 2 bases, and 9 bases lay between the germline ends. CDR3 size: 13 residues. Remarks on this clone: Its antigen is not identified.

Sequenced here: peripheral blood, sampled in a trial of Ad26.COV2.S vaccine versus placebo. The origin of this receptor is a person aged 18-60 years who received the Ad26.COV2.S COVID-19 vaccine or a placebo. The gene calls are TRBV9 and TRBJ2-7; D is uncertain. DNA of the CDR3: TGTGCCAGCAGCGATACCGGCACCTACGAGCAGTACTTC. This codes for CASSDTGTYEQYF.